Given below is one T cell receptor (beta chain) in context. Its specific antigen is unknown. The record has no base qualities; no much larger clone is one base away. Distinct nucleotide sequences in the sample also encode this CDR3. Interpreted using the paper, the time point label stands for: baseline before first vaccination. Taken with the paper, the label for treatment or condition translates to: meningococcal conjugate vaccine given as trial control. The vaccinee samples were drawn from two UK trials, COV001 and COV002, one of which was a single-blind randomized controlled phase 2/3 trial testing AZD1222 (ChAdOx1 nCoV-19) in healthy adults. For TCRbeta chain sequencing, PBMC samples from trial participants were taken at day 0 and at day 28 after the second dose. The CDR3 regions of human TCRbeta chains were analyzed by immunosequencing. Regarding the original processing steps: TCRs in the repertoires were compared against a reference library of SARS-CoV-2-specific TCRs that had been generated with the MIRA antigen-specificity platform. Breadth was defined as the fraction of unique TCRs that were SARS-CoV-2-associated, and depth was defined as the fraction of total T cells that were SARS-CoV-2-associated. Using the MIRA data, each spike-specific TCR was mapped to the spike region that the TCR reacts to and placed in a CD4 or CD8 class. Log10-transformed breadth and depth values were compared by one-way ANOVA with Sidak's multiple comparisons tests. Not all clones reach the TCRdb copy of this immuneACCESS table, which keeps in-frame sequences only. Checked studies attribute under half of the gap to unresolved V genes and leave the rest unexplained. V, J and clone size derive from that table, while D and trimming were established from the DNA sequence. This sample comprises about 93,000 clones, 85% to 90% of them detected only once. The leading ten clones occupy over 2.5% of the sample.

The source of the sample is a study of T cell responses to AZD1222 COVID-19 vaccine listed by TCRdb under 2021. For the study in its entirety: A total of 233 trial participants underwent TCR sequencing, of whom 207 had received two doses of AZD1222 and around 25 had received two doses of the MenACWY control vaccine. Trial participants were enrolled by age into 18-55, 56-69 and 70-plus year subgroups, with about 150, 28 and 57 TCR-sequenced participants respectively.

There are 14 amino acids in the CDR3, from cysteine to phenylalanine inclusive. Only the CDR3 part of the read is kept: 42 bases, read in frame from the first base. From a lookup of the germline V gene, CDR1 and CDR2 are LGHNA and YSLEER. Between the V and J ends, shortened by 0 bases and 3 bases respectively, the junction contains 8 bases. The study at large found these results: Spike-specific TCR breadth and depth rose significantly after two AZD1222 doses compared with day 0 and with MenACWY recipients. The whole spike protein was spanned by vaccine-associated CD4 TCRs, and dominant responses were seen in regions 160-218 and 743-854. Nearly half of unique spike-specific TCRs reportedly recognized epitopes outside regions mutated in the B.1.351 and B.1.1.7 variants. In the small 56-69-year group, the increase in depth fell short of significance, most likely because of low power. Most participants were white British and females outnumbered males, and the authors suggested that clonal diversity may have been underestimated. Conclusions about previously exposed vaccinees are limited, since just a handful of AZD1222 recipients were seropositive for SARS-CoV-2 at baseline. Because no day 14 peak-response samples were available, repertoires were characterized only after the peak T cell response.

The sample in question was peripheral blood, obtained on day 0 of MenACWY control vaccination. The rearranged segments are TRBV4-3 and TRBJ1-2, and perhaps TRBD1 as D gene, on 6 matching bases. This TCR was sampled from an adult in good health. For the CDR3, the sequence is CASSQDRGDYGYTF. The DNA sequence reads TGCGCCAGCAGCCAAGACAGGGGCGACTATGGCTACACCTTC.